This is a list of T cell receptor beta chains from one sample in a study of preoperative IRX-2 immunotherapy in early breast cancer. The data were produced by immunoSEQ multiplex PCR, yet TCRdb's version contains in-frame clones alone and is incomplete. The sample holds 95,000 to 100,000 clones, roughly 85% seen once. The sequenced sample was tumor tissue, obtained after IRX-2 immunotherapy. The source is a human donor with breast cancer. The CDR3 runs from the conserved cysteine through the conserved F or W. A D gene is named only where the DNA matches it firmly. The size of a clone is reported for some rows only, either as once, few or many, or as a class for expanded clones.

cdr3_aa: CASSQPEGIDEQFF
cdr3_nt: TGCGCCAGCAGCCAACCCGAAGGGATCGATGAGCAGTTCTTC
j_call: TRBJ2-1
clone_size: -
cdr3_length: 14
v_call: TRBV5-1
d_call: -

cdr3_aa: CASSLRQTGAGEQYF
cdr3_nt: TGTGCCAGCAGCTTGAGACAGACAGGGGCCGGCGAGCAGTACTTC
j_call: TRBJ2-7
clone_size: few
cdr3_length: 15
v_call: TRBV7-6
d_call: TRBD1

cdr3_aa: CASRTETRSGNTIYF
cdr3_nt: TGTGCCAGTAGGACAGAAACGCGCTCTGGAAACACCATATATTTT
j_call: TRBJ1-3
clone_size: -
cdr3_length: 15
v_call: TRBV19
d_call: -

cdr3_aa: CASSQIGSRDRAYEQYF
cdr3_nt: TGCGCCAGCAGCCAAATAGGGAGTCGGGACAGGGCCTACGAGCAGTACTTC
j_call: TRBJ2-7
clone_size: -
cdr3_length: 17
v_call: TRBV1
d_call: -

cdr3_aa: CASTRSPEQPQHF
cdr3_nt: TGTGCCAGCACCCGCTCCCCCGAACAGCCCCAGCATTTT
j_call: TRBJ1-5
clone_size: -
cdr3_length: 13
v_call: TRBV6-8
d_call: -

cdr3_aa: CASSLGTGGSGNTIYF
cdr3_nt: TGTGCCAGCAGCTTAGGGACAGGGGGCTCTGGAAACACCATATATTTT
j_call: TRBJ1-3
clone_size: -
cdr3_length: 16
v_call: TRBV7-7
d_call: TRBD1

cdr3_aa: CASRPQSNEKLFF
cdr3_nt: TGTGCCAGCAGACCTCAGTCTAATGAAAAACTGTTTTTT
j_call: TRBJ1-4
clone_size: -
cdr3_length: 13
v_call: TRBV6-8
d_call: -

cdr3_aa: CSVESGGARRYTF
cdr3_nt: TGCAGCGTTGAATCAGGGGGCGCGAGGCGCTACACCTTC
j_call: TRBJ1-2
clone_size: -
cdr3_length: 13
v_call: TRBV29-1
d_call: TRBD1

cdr3_aa: CASSSRAGSNQPQHF
cdr3_nt: TGTGCCAGCTCCTCCCGGGCAGGTAGCAATCAGCCCCAGCATTTT
j_call: TRBJ1-5
clone_size: -
cdr3_length: 15
v_call: TRBV18
d_call: -

cdr3_aa: CASSIGVGSWTEAFF
cdr3_nt: TGTGCCAGTAGTATAGGGGTGGGGAGTTGGACTGAAGCTTTCTTT
j_call: TRBJ1-1
clone_size: -
cdr3_length: 15
v_call: TRBV19
d_call: -

cdr3_aa: CASSIGGGKADTQYF
cdr3_nt: TGTGCCAGTAGTATAGGGGGCGGGAAGGCAGATACGCAGTATTTT
j_call: TRBJ2-3
clone_size: once
cdr3_length: 15
v_call: TRBV19
d_call: -

cdr3_aa: CASSPGAAASTF
cdr3_nt: TGTGCCAGCAGTCCGGGGGCCGCCGCGTCGACCTTC
j_call: TRBJ1-2
clone_size: -
cdr3_length: 12
v_call: TRBV28
d_call: -

cdr3_aa: CATDRGGTDTQYF
cdr3_nt: TGTGCCACCGACAGGGGGGGAACAGATACGCAGTATTTT
j_call: TRBJ2-3
clone_size: -
cdr3_length: 13
v_call: TRBV19
d_call: TRBD1

cdr3_aa: CAKRGEWEVKVEQYF
cdr3_nt: TGCGCCAAAAGAGGTGAGTGGGAGGTAAAGGTCGAGCAGTACTTC
j_call: TRBJ2-7
clone_size: -
cdr3_length: 15
v_call: TRBV10-1
d_call: -

cdr3_aa: CAWRPTRNTEAFF
cdr3_nt: TGTGCCTGGAGACCGACGAGGAACACTGAAGCTTTCTTT
j_call: TRBJ1-1
clone_size: -
cdr3_length: 13
v_call: TRBV30
d_call: -

cdr3_aa: CSVPPGQDLNYGYTF
cdr3_nt: TGCAGCGTGCCTCCGGGACAGGATCTTAACTATGGCTACACCTTC
j_call: TRBJ1-2
clone_size: -
cdr3_length: 15
v_call: TRBV29-1
d_call: TRBD1

cdr3_aa: CASSFSGNTIYF
cdr3_nt: TGTGCCAGCAGTTTCTCTGGAAACACCATATATTTT
j_call: TRBJ1-3
clone_size: few
cdr3_length: 12
v_call: TRBV14
d_call: -

cdr3_aa: CASSIVGQRADTQYF
cdr3_nt: TGTGCCAGTAGTATAGTAGGCCAGAGGGCAGATACGCAGTATTTT
j_call: TRBJ2-3
clone_size: -
cdr3_length: 15
v_call: TRBV19
d_call: -

cdr3_aa: CASSYSGGGNNEQFF
cdr3_nt: TGTGCCAGCAGTTACTCTGGCGGGGGAAACAATGAGCAGTTCTTC
j_call: TRBJ2-1
clone_size: -
cdr3_length: 15
v_call: TRBV6-8
d_call: TRBD2

cdr3_aa: CASRDDYNEQFF
cdr3_nt: TGCGCCAGCAGGGACGATTACAATGAGCAGTTCTTC
j_call: TRBJ2-1
clone_size: few
cdr3_length: 12
v_call: TRBV10-1
d_call: -

cdr3_aa: CAISERLAGERVQETQYF
cdr3_nt: TGTGCCATCAGTGAGAGGCTAGCGGGAGAGAGGGTTCAAGAGACCCAGTACTTC
j_call: TRBJ2-5
clone_size: -
cdr3_length: 18
v_call: TRBV10-3
d_call: TRBD2

cdr3_aa: CASSTGLNYGYTF
cdr3_nt: TGTGCCAGTAGTACTGGACTTAACTATGGCTACACCTTC
j_call: TRBJ1-2
clone_size: -
cdr3_length: 13
v_call: TRBV19
d_call: -

cdr3_aa: CATLGGGRSPLHF
cdr3_nt: TGTGCCACCCTAGGGGGGGGTCGGTCACCCCTCCACTTT
j_call: TRBJ1-6
clone_size: few
cdr3_length: 13
v_call: TRBV6-8
d_call: -

cdr3_aa: CASSLVPANEKLFF
cdr3_nt: TGCGCCAGCAGCTTGGTTCCGGCTAATGAAAAACTGTTTTTT
j_call: TRBJ1-4
clone_size: -
cdr3_length: 14
v_call: TRBV5-1
d_call: -

cdr3_aa: CASSIRTGELFF
cdr3_nt: TGTGCCAGTAGTATTCGCACCGGGGAGCTGTTTTTT
j_call: TRBJ2-2
clone_size: -
cdr3_length: 12
v_call: TRBV19
d_call: -

cdr3_aa: CASSSRQGRSSGNTIYF
cdr3_nt: TGTGCCAGCAGCTCCCGACAGGGACGAAGCTCTGGAAACACCATATATTTT
j_call: TRBJ1-3
clone_size: few
cdr3_length: 17
v_call: TRBV11-3
d_call: TRBD1

cdr3_aa: CASRSFWGQGEKLFF
cdr3_nt: TGTGCCAGCCGAAGTTTTTGGGGACAGGGTGAAAAACTGTTTTTT
j_call: TRBJ1-4
clone_size: -
cdr3_length: 15
v_call: TRBV19
d_call: TRBD1